A single sample is the source of the 19 T cell receptor beta chains below, sequenced in a study of early T cells in non-severe SARS-CoV-2 infection. TCRdb re-called the 5' RACE reads with MiXCR, one entry per CDR3 protein. The repertoire holds approximately 67,000 distinct CDR3 sequences, with around 9% as singletons. The sample consisted of whole blood. The receptors were sampled from an adult who was a healthcare worker with PCR-confirmed SARS-CoV-2 infection or an uninfected control (not recorded which).

This clonotype was observed many times. V usage is TRBV7-2 and J usage is TRBJ1-1; possibly TRBD1 for D (6 bases). The CDR3 runs to 13 residues. The V gene lost 3 bases and the J gene lost 5 bases, with 10 bases spanning the gap. The germline V gene encodes CDR1 SGHTA and CDR2 FQGNSA. The CDR3 loop reads CASSFTGRTEAFF. The CDR3 nucleotides are TGTGCCAGCAGCTTCACAGGGAGGACTGAAGCTTTCTTT.

This clonotype was seen only a few times. In nucleotides, the CDR3 is TGCAGTGCCGTGAAGACTGAGCAGTACTTC. Protein: CSAVKTEQYF. The rearrangement uses TRBV20-1 and TRBJ2-7; D unclear. There are 10 residues in the CDR3. With 6 bases removed from V and 7 bases from J, the gap between germline ends came to 10 bases. CDR1 and CDR2 from the germline V gene are DFQATT and SNEGSKA (reference sequence).

The table lists this clonotype with many counts. For the CDR3, the DNA is TGTGCCAGCAGCTTAAGGTCGGGAGGACAAGAGACCCAGTACTTC. Encoded protein: CASSLRSGGQETQYF. The chain is built from TRBV7-6 and TRBJ2-5; 7 bases map to TRBD2. Per germline, CDR1 SGHVS and CDR2 FNYEAQ. The trim removed 2 bases at V and 2 bases at J, leaving 5 bases unmatched. The CDR3 is made up of 15 amino acids.

This clonotype turned up a few times. The rearrangement uses TRBV7-2 and TRBJ1-5; D not certain. The CDR3 contains 12 residues. Trimming stripped 4 bases from V and 6 bases from J, with 7 bases between. Germline lookup yields CDR1 SGHTA and CDR2 FQGNSA. Here the CDR3 reads CASSSVVQPQHF. CDR3 DNA: TGTGCCAGCAGCTCAGTAGTTCAGCCCCAGCATTTT. The entire variable domain, with the rest obtained from reference TRBV7-2 and TRBJ1-5, is as follows: GAGVSQSPSNKVTEKGKDVELRCDPISGHTALYWYRQSLGQGLEFLIYFQGNSAPDKSGLPSDRFSAERTGGSVSTLTIQRTQQEDSAVYLCASSSVVQPQHFGDGTRLSIL.

This clonotype was seen repeatedly, ten times or more. CDR3 bases: TGTGCCAGCAGTTTGGCGGCAGGGACCGGCTACACCTTC. Protein: CASSLAAGTGYTF. The V gene is TRBV12-3 or TRBV12-4, the J gene TRBJ1-2; maybe TRBD1 (5 bases). With 3 bases removed from V and 8 bases from J, the gap between germline ends came to 13 bases. The CDR3 runs 13 residues.

The V call is TRBV7-8, the J call TRBJ2-5; a weak D match, TRBD2 (5 bases). In germline, CDR1 is SGHVS, CDR2 FQNEAQ. This CDR3 has 13 amino acids. Trimming took off 3 bases at V and 5 bases at J, with 10 bases between the two ends. The CDR3 region is CASSFRGHETQYF. CDR3 sequence (DNA): TGTGCCAGCAGCTTTAGAGGGCACGAGACCCAGTACTTC.

The rearrangement joins TRBV3-1 to TRBJ2-2, with D possibly matching TRBD2 (6 bases). Trimming cost V 1 base and J 6 bases, with 9 bases left between them. This CDR3 has 14 residues. Germline V gene data show CDR1 as LGHDT and CDR2 as YNNKEL (reference sequence). This CDR3 is CASSQVEGAGELFF. CDR3 nucleotide sequence: TGTGCCAGCAGCCAAGTGGAGGGAGCCGGGGAGCTGTTTTTT.

This clonotype was counted many times. The chain couples TRBV20-1 to TRBJ2-1; no definite D call. The germline V gene has CDR1 DFQATT and CDR2 SNEGSKA (reference sequence). V was cut by 5 bases and J by 8 bases, with 13 bases left in between. The CDR3 is 12 amino acids. In DNA form, the CDR3 reads TGCAGTGCTCTACCCGAGACGGATGAGCAGTTCTTC. It is translated as CSALPETDEQFF.

This clonotype was found a few times. The chain joins TRBV30 to TRBJ1-1; D ambiguous. The V gene lost 0 bases and the J gene lost 0 bases, with 8 bases spanning the gap. Germline-derived CDR1 and CDR2 are GTSNPN and SVGIG (reference sequence). The CDR3 spans 14 residues. The CDR3 sequence: CAWSVRSMNTEAFF. The CDR3 nucleotides are TGTGCCTGGAGTGTCCGGAGCATGAACACTGAAGCTTTCTTT.

This clonotype was detected many times. The chain combines TRBV7-9 with TRBJ1-1; no definite D call. The ends were cut back, 5 bases at V and 5 bases at J, with 21 bases in the middle. The germline CDR1 and CDR2 sequences are SEHNR and FQNEAQ (reference sequence). CDR3 length: 16 amino acids. The CDR3 reads CASSRDWGNGMTEAFF. The CDR3 DNA is TGTGCCAGCAGCCGTGATTGGGGTAACGGTATGACTGAAGCTTTCTTT. Filled out from reference TRBV7-9 and TRBJ1-1, the complete variable domain reads DTGVSQNPRHKITKRGQNVTFRCDPISEHNRLYWYRQTLGQGPEFLTYFQNEAQLEKSRLLSDRFSAERPKGSFSTLEIQRTEQGDSAMYLCASSRDWGNGMTEAFFGQGTRLTVV.

In this sample, this clonotype turned up a few times. The V and J genes are TRBV29-1 and TRBJ1-1; D not certain. Germline V gene sequence: CDR1 SQVTM, CDR2 ANQGSEA. V lost 5 bases and J lost 4, with 8 bases in between. The CDR3 covers 11 residues. The CDR3 DNA reads as TGCAGCGTTCACTTAGGCACTGAAGCTTTCTTT. Residues: CSVHLGTEAFF. Complete variable domain (other parts from reference TRBV29-1 and TRBJ1-1): SAVISQKPSRDICQRGTSLTIQCQVDSQVTMMFWYRQQPGQSLTLIATANQGSEATYESGFVIDKFPISRPNLTFSTLTVSNMSPEDSSIYLCSVHLGTEAFFGQGTRLTVV.

This clonotype was seen a handful of times. The rearrangement joins TRBV7-9 to TRBJ2-3; D is undetermined. The germline CDR1 and CDR2 sequences are SEHNR and FQNEAQ (reference sequence). Trimming cost V 2 bases and J 2 bases, with 8 bases left between them. The CDR3 contains 14 residues. The CDR3 coding sequence is TGTGCCAGCAGCTTAACACATCCCACAGATACGCAGTATTTT. Residues: CASSLTHPTDTQYF.

This clonotype occurred a few times. The V and J genes are TRBV7-6 and TRBJ2-7, with 7 bases aligning to TRBD1. The germline V gene encodes CDR1 SGHVS and CDR2 FNYEAQ. With 4 bases clipped from V and 6 bases from J, the junction kept 9 bases outside the gene matches. This CDR3 comprises 14 residues. The CDR3 is CASSSTGEVGEQYF. Written as DNA, the CDR3 is TGTGCCAGCAGCTCTACAGGGGAAGTTGGCGAGCAGTACTTC.

This clonotype was seen ten or more times. This rearrangement joins TRBV20-1 to TRBJ2-3; 7 bases agree with TRBD2. The CDR3 has 15 amino acids. Germline CDR1 is DFQATT and CDR2 is SNEGSKA (reference sequence). The trim removed 4 bases at V and 4 bases at J, leaving 11 bases unmatched. CDR3 sequence (DNA): TGCAGTGCTAACGCGGGAGAAGGGTTAGCAGATACGCAGTATTTT. Protein: CSANAGEGLADTQYF.

V is TRBV7-9 and J is TRBJ2-6; D possibly corresponds to TRBD2 (5 bases). There are 19 residues in the CDR3. The V end lost 1 base, the J end lost 0 bases, and 16 bases lay between the germline ends. The germline gives CDR1 SEHNR, CDR2 FQNEAQ (reference sequence). Here the CDR3 DNA reads TGTGCCAGCAGCTTAGATTATCGGGGAAGTTACTCTGGGGCCAACGTCCTGACTTTC. Encoded protein: CASSLDYRGSYSGANVLTF.

This clonotype was observed at least ten times. The rearrangement uses TRBV7-8 and TRBJ2-7; no definite D call. V lost 2 bases to trimming and J lost 5 bases, with 4 bases between them. Germline CDR1 SGHVS, CDR2 FQNEAQ. The CDR3 contains 11 residues. The CDR3 loop is CASSLMNEQYF. For the CDR3, the DNA is TGTGCCAGCAGCTTAATGAACGAGCAGTACTTC.

At least ten counts were recorded for this clonotype. J is TRBJ2-7 and V is TRBV11-2, with D possibly being TRBD1 (6 bases). V lost 4 bases and J 5 bases, leaving 21 bases between the germline ends. Germline V gene data show CDR1 as SGHAT and CDR2 as FQNNGV. There are 16 residues in the CDR3. CDR3 sequence: CASSSTVGGDGDEQYF. DNA of the CDR3: TGTGCCAGCAGCTCGACGGTAGGGGGAGACGGCGACGAGCAGTACTTC.

This clonotype appeared many times. This chain joins TRBV7-3 and TRBJ2-5, with 8 bases fitting TRBD2. Looked up from germline, CDR1 is SGHTA and CDR2 is FQGTGA. CDR3 length equals 17 residues. V lost 0 bases to trimming and J lost 2 bases; unmatched junction nucleotides: 8. The CDR3 spells CASSLTPLAGLQETQYF. CDR3 coding DNA: TGTGCCAGCAGCTTAACCCCCCTAGCGGGCCTGCAAGAGACCCAGTACTTC.

This sequence joins TRBV20-1 and TRBJ2-7, with 12 bases fitting TRBD2. V shed 0 bases and J 2 bases; nucleotides not matched to a gene: 2. In germline, CDR1 is DFQATT, CDR2 SNEGSKA (reference sequence). The CDR3 contains 15 residues. CDR3 loop: CSARDWTSGAYEQYF. DNA of the CDR3: TGCAGTGCTAGAGATTGGACTAGCGGGGCCTACGAGCAGTACTTC.